The 5 T cell receptor beta chains below come from one sample, sequenced in a study of OX40 agonist ivuxolimab in advanced cancers. Generated by immunoSEQ multiplex PCR, the TCRdb table keeps only in-frame clones and is missing some. Of 90,000 to 150,000 clones listed, 80% to 90% are singletons. Specimen: CD4+ or CD8+ T cells sorted from blood, collected in a trial of the OX40 agonist ivuxolimab. These receptors were taken from an adult with an advanced solid tumor such as melanoma, head and neck, liver or kidney cancer.

This chain uses TRBV5-1 with TRBJ2-1; 7 nucleotides line up with TRBD2. After removal of 5 bases from V and 7 bases from J, the junction contained 12 bases not matched to a gene. CDR1 and CDR2 (germline): SGHRS, YFSETQ. The CDR3 contains 15 residues. CDR3 in DNA: TGCGCCAGCAGGCGGGCACCTAGCGGTCCAAATGAGCAGTTCTTC. Translation: CASRRAPSGPNEQFF.

The V gene is TRBV6-1, the J gene TRBJ2-1, with TRBD2 matching over 8 bases. CDR1 and CDR2 from the germline V gene are MNHNS and SASEGT. This CDR3 spans 15 amino acids. The ends lost 2 bases at V and 7 bases at J; junction bases unmatched: 7. The CDR3 protein is CASSESGTSRNEQFF. The CDR3 DNA is TGTGCCAGCAGTGAATCGGGGACTAGTCGGAATGAGCAGTTCTTC.

The chain links TRBV5-1 to TRBJ2-3; 9 bases align to TRBD1. CDR1 is SGHRS and CDR2 is YFSETQ in the germline V gene. The CDR3 totals 16 residues. The J segment lost 2 bases and the V segment lost 3 bases, leaving 7 bases of the junction unmatched. The chain's CDR3 is CASSSKGQGFTDTQYF. The CDR3 DNA reads as TGCGCCAGCAGCTCAAAAGGACAGGGGTTCACAGATACGCAGTATTTT.

This clone was picked up one time. V is TRBV28 and J is TRBJ2-7; D ambiguous. The CDR3 has 13 amino acids. The germline V gene encodes CDR1 MDHEN and CDR2 SYDVKM. Trimming shortened V by 7 bases and J by 1 base, and 11 bases separated the two germline ends. CDR3 coding DNA: TGTGCCAGCAATCGCTCCCCTTCCTACGAGCAGTACTTC. It translates to CASNRSPSYEQYF.

This clone appeared a single time. The genes are TRBV28 and TRBJ1-2, with a weak D call TRBD1 (5 bases). CDR3 size: 13 residues. Trimming left V 4 bases short and J 7 bases short, with 13 bases between. Germline CDR1 and CDR2: MDHEN and SYDVKM. This chain's CDR3 is CASSSLQGFGYTF. Here the CDR3 DNA reads TGTGCCAGCAGTTCCCTCCAGGGATTTGGCTACACCTTC.